The present TCR beta chain was sequenced within a study of vaccination and CD4 T cells after COVID-19. Study-level information: Convalescent patients had positive nasal swab PCR results for SARS-CoV-2. Disease was mild in several and severe in one. Blood was drawn a median about 75 days post second dose, range 14 to 241.

As regards this clonotype: What it binds is unknown.

This CDR3 is 14 amino acids long. Trimming stripped 3 bases from V and 1 base from J, with 9 bases between. Germline V gives CDR1 LNHDA, CDR2 SQIVND (reference sequence). Sequenced with the Oncomine TCR Beta short-read assay was DNA taken from cultured CD4+ T cells. Genomic DNA was extracted from cultured CD4+ T cells. Each CDR3 protein gets one entry after TCRdb re-called the PCR reads with MiXCR. The table includes fewer than 15,000 distinct CDR3 sequences, roughly 57% detected once. Treatment here: approximately nine-day PBMC culture with coronavirus spike peptide pools or control peptides (ViraFEST assay). ViraFEST sequenced TCRs after peptide-pool expansion of antigen-specific T cells.

V and J are TRBV19 and TRBJ1-1; perhaps TRBD1 as D (5 bases). The receptor comes from a human donor who had recovered from COVID-19. Sequencing was performed on CD4+ T cells from blood, cultured in vitro. The CDR3 DNA follows: TGTGCCAGTAGTATGGGACTTGGGAACACTGAAGCTTTCTTT. Translation: CASSMGLGNTEAFF.